The entry that follows covers one T cell receptor beta chain sequence. The antigen it binds to is not known. The record has no base qualities; no much larger clone is one base away. Collaborating institutions collected whole blood in K2EDTA tubes following their own protocols. For TCRbeta analysis, collaborators shipped samples in one of three forms: frozen whole blood, isolated PBMCs, or DNA extracted from either of those sample types. This sample was included in a study of blood T cell repertoires in COVID-19 (dated by TCRdb to 2020 to 2022). With respect to the entire study: Samples covering the acute and convalescent phases of COVID-19 were provided by collaborators in the United States, Italy and Spain. Deeply sampled blood TCRbeta repertoires from subjects exposed to, actively infected with, or recovered from COVID-19 were included in the dataset. HLA class I and class II types, where available, came from metadata supplied by the sample provider rather than from assay-based typing. The samples were drawn from two sources: the first 160 participants of the ongoing ImmuneRACE study, and fewer than 1,500 subjects contributed by 6 global collaborators. The material from the prospective study consisted of cDNA or gDNA derived from T cells, B-cell-depleted T cells, or PBMCs. A freely available public database, intended as a resource for researchers studying the immune response to SARS-CoV-2, is where the repertoires were released. A de-identified subject ID, COVID-19 status, age in years and sex were almost always included in the sample metadata.

TCRbeta CDR3 regions were amplified from genomic DNA by means of the immunoSEQ Assay, a bias-controlled multiplex PCR. The study's own analysis went as follows. Within the assay, amplification of reference gene primers was used to estimate how many nucleated cells each sample contained. Sequence reads were collapsed and filtered to measure the absolute abundance of every unique TCRbeta CDR3 rearrangement. For each sample, productive Simpson clonality was calculated as the square root of Simpson's diversity index across productive rearrangements. The immuneACCESS repertoire file appears here via TCRdb, limited to in-frame rearrangements. These files lack a portion of the clones; in checked studies, under half of the deficit traces to unresolved V genes, and the cause of the others is not known. V and J calls and clone size are copied from that table; D and trimming were computed from the DNA. The table for this sample lists 140,000 or so clones; almost 80% of them were counted only once. The top ten clones comprise approximately 8% of the sample.

The paper's findings and limits, for the study overall: How much clinical and demographic metadata was included differed by source and by participant, and the metadata was provided uncurated.

Deletion took 3 bases off V and 6 bases off J, with a span of 16 bases between the germline ends. Looking up the germline V gene yields CDR1 SGDLS and CDR2 YYNGEE. The CDR3 holds 14 amino acids from the cysteine to the phenylalanine. This entry keeps only the CDR3 DNA: 42 bases, framed from base 1. Sequenced sample: peripheral blood. This clonotype was sampled from a middle-aged man with active or convalescent COVID-19. The rearranged chain carries TRBV9 and TRBJ2-7; TRBD2 is a weak D gene call, 6 bases matching. For the CDR3, the sequence is CASSAHGGGGEQYF. In nucleotide form, the sequence is TGTGCCAGCAGCGCCCACGGGGGTGGTGGCGAGCAGTACTTC.